The subject of this entry is one T cell receptor (beta chain). The CDR3 has 13 amino acids. Trimming pared 1 base from V and 5 bases from J, leaving 9 bases between. The germline gives CDR1 GTSNPN, CDR2 SVGIG (reference sequence). The data derive from a study of blood T cell repertoires in COVID-19. For the study at large: Specimens from acute and convalescent COVID-19 originated in the United States, Italy and Spain. Sources were T cells, B-cell-depleted T cells, or PBMCs; the material itself was cDNA or gDNA.

Original methodology: Estimated nucleated cell counts came from reference gene primer amplification. The data were produced by immunoSEQ multiplex PCR, yet TCRdb's version contains in-frame clones alone and is incomplete. The D gene and trimming were derived from the DNA, and the V and J assignments and clone size from that table. Of some 290,000 clones in the sample, about 90% were seen once. The rearrangement joins TRBV30 to TRBJ1-5; TRBD1 might be the D (6 bases). The sample was peripheral blood. The sequence was collected from a woman aged 50 to 60 who had recovered from COVID-19. CDR3 sequence (DNA): TGTGCCTGGAGTGACAGGGCTTATCAGCCCCAGCATTTT. It translates to CAWSDRAYQPQHF.